Below are 15 T cell receptor beta chains sequenced from a single sample in a study of post-analysis software for immune sequencing data. The study's findings and limits: Patients had higher frequencies than controls of about five TRBV segments, including TRBV5-6, TRBV5-1 and TRBV20-1.

Libraries were made from TCR beta cDNA, and they carried unique molecular identifiers. TCRdb independently ran MiXCR on the PCR reads; one entry per CDR3 protein. The table records roughly 800,000 distinct CDR3 sequences, roughly 50% of them present only once. Their cognate antigens are unknown. Sequenced material: blood. These receptors all come from a girl aged 5 to 17 with multiple sclerosis.

CDR3 DNA: TGTGCCAGCAGCCTCATTAGGGGACAGGGGAACACTGAAGCTTTCTTT. Residues: CASSLIRGQGNTEAFF. The chain combines TRBV7-9 with TRBJ1-1; 9 bases line up with TRBD1. V gave up 5 bases and J gave up 1 base; unmatched junction bases: 8. CDR1 is SEHNR, CDR2 FQNEAQ, per germline (reference sequence). This CDR3 is 16 amino acids long.

The chain recombines TRBV29-1 with TRBJ1-1, with D maybe TRBD1 (6 bases). The V gene's germline CDR1 is SQVTM and CDR2 ANQGSEA. The CDR3 totals 14 residues. Trimming removed 6 bases from V and 1 base from J, with 15 bases in between. The CDR3 DNA is TGCAGCGTCGGACACAGGGAGAAGAACACTGAAGCTTTCTTT. Translated, it gives CSVGHREKNTEAFF.

The chain is built from TRBV28 and TRBJ2-1, with a tentative D call TRBD2 (6 bases). Per the germline V gene, CDR1 is MDHEN and CDR2 is SYDVKM. The CDR3 runs 17 residues. The V and J ends lost 5 bases and 2 bases respectively, with 19 bases between them. In nucleotides, the CDR3 is TGTGCCAGCAGTGAAAGAAGCCCCGGGGGAACCTACAATGAGCAGTTCTTC. As protein: CASSERSPGGTYNEQFF.

The chain joins TRBV4-2 to TRBJ1-1, with unresolved D. Germline V gives CDR1 LGHNA, CDR2 YNFKEQ. The CDR3 extends over 14 amino acids. The germline V and J ends were trimmed by 4 bases and 5 bases, with 14 bases remaining between them. DNA for the CDR3: TGTGCCAGCAGCCCTTCCTGGGGAGGGACTGAAGCTTTCTTT. This gives the protein CASSPSWGGTEAFF.

The chain has TRBV7-9 and TRBJ1-1; a possible D gene is TRBD1 (6 bases). The CDR3 spans 15 residues. Trimming pared 6 bases from V and 0 bases from J, leaving 14 bases between. CDR1 is SEHNR and CDR2 is FQNEAQ in the germline V gene (reference sequence). The CDR3 loop reads CASRYTGIMNTEAFF. The CDR3 DNA sequence: TGTGCCAGCAGGTATACAGGGATCATGAACACTGAAGCTTTCTTT.

The table lists this clonotype with a few counts. The genes are TRBV15 and TRBJ2-1, with D unclear. The length of the CDR3 is 17 residues. Germline loops: CDR1 LNHNV, CDR2 YYDKDF (reference sequence). Trimming left V 1 base short and J 3 bases short, with 16 bases between. CDR3 residues: CATSRASVPLGYNEQFF. In nucleotides, the CDR3 is TGTGCCACCAGCAGAGCCTCCGTGCCCTTGGGCTACAATGAGCAGTTCTTC.

V is TRBV12-2 and J is TRBJ2-5. TRBV12-2 is annotated as a pseudogene. The CDR3 is made up of 15 amino acids. CDR3 nucleotides: TGTGCAAGTCGCTTAGGACCTCGAGCCCAAGAGACCCAGTACTTC. Translating it yields CASRLGPRAQETQYF.

The chain carries TRBV4-1 and TRBJ1-2, with D uncertain. CDR1 and CDR2 (germline): MGHRA, YSYEKL. The CDR3 is 18 residues long. Trimming stripped 0 bases from V and 6 bases from J, with 23 bases between. CDR3 amino acids: CASSQDDAQATYWDGYTF. CDR3 nucleotides: TGCGCCAGCAGCCAAGATGACGCGCAGGCCACCTATTGGGATGGCTACACCTTC.

The chain carries TRBV29-1 and TRBJ2-2; 8 bases map to TRBD1. Per the germline V gene, CDR1 is SQVTM and CDR2 is ANQGSEA. This CDR3 has 15 amino acids. Losses at the gene ends were 0 bases for V and 7 bases for J; bases not matched to a gene: 7. The chain's CDR3 is CSVEDQQGGGGELFF. DNA of the CDR3: TGCAGCGTTGAAGATCAACAGGGGGGAGGCGGGGAGCTGTTTTTT.

V and J are TRBV5-6 and TRBJ2-5; D is unresolved. V lost 1 base to trimming and J lost 4 bases, with 11 bases between them. CDR1 SGHDT and CDR2 YYEEEE come from the germline V gene. CDR3 length: 14 residues. CDR3: CASSLRWKGETQYF. CDR3 sequence (DNA): TGTGCCAGCAGCTTGAGATGGAAGGGAGAGACCCAGTACTTC. The full variable domain, in which reference TRBV5-6 and TRBJ2-5 provide the parts outside the CDR3, is DAGVTQSPTHLIKTRGQQVTLRCSPKSGHDTVSWYQQALGQGPQFIFQYYEEEERQRGNFPDRFSGHQFPNYSSELNVNALLLGDSALYLCASSLRWKGETQYFGPGTRLLVL.

This clonotype was seen a handful of times. The chain couples TRBV6-5 to TRBJ2-3, with 12 bases fitting TRBD2. Germline V gene data show CDR1 as MNHEY and CDR2 as SVGAGI. The CDR3 has 17 amino acids. V was clipped by 2 bases and J by 0 bases; unmatched bases: 3. The CDR3, as DNA: TGTGCCAGCAGTTACCGCGGACTAGCGGGGAGCACAGATACGCAGTATTTT. Protein product: CASSYRGLAGSTDTQYF.

In its sample, this clonotype was seen once. Germline is not matched at one junction end, which may reflect a read error. This chain joins TRBV13 and TRBJ2-3, with TRBD2 matching 12 bases. Germline V lookup: CDR1 PRHDT, CDR2 FYEKMQ (reference sequence). The CDR3 is made up of 17 amino acids. CDR3 bases: TGTGCCAGCAGCCTCAGACTAGCGGGAGTTTCTACAGATGCGCAGTATTTT. It translates to CASSLRLAGVSTDAQYF. Together with reference TRBV13 and TRBJ2-3, the CDR3 gives the full variable domain: AAGVIQSPRHLIKEKRETATLKCYPIPRHDTVYWYQQGPGQDPQFLISFYEKMQSDKGSIPDRFSAQQFSDYHSELNMSSLELGDSALYFCASSLRLAGVSTDAQYFGPGTRLTVL.

The chain uses TRBV9 and TRBJ2-7; D is perhaps TRBD2 (5 bases). The J call may be wrong; the DNA end is better matched by TRBJ2-5. Germline loops: CDR1 SGDLS, CDR2 YYNGEE. The CDR3 runs to 15 residues. The CDR3 sequence is CASSVSGSTEETQYF. CDR3 coding DNA: TGTGCCAGCAGCGTCTCGGGGTCTACAGAAGAGACCCAGTACTTC.

The chain recombines TRBV5-1 with TRBJ1-2; 9 nucleotides line up with TRBD1. In germline, CDR1 is SGHRS, CDR2 YFSETQ. J lost 0 bases, V lost 1 base, and 7 bases had no gene match. The CDR3 contains 17 residues. CDR3: CASSLTGTGRANYGYTF. The CDR3 coding sequence is TGCGCCAGCAGCTTGACCGGGACAGGGAGGGCTAACTATGGCTACACCTTC.

This clonotype has just a few counts. This rearrangement joins TRBV24-1 to TRBJ2-2; 8 bases are a match to TRBD1. The CDR3 is made up of 16 amino acids. The trim removed 4 bases at V and 2 bases at J, leaving 5 bases unmatched. In germline, CDR1 is KGHDR, CDR2 SFDVKD. Written as DNA, the CDR3 is TGTGCCACCAGTGACCCAGGACAGGGCAACACCGGGGAGCTGTTTTTT. Residues: CATSDPGQGNTGELFF.